What follows are 32 T cell receptor beta chains derived from one specimen sequenced in a study of blood T cell repertoires in COVID-19. The data were produced by immunoSEQ multiplex PCR, yet TCRdb's version contains in-frame clones alone and is incomplete. The data show a few hundred thousand clones, 70% to 90% seen once. The specimen sequenced was peripheral blood. These receptors came from a woman aged 55-69 years with acute or convalescent COVID-19.

The chain is built from TRBV19 and TRBJ2-3, with D perhaps matching TRBD1 (5 bases). Germline CDR1 and CDR2: LNHDA and SQIVND (reference sequence). V was trimmed by 5 bases and J by 1 base, leaving 16 bases between them. This CDR3 has 16 residues. The chain's CDR3 is CASSPPEWGGTDTQYF. In DNA form, the CDR3 reads TGTGCCAGTAGTCCACCAGAGTGGGGCGGCACAGATACGCAGTATTTT.

This chain links TRBV5-1 with TRBJ2-1, with 9 bases fitting TRBD2. The CDR3 is 15 amino acids. Trimming took 4 bases from V and 0 from J; bases not matched to a gene: 2. The germline V gene has CDR1 SGHRS and CDR2 YFSETQ. CDR3 sequence: CASSPSGDSYNEQFF. CDR3 sequence (DNA): TGCGCCAGCAGCCCTAGCGGGGACTCCTACAATGAGCAGTTCTTC.

As for this clone: An end of the junction does not agree with germline; a read error may underlie this. The chain has TRBV7-8 and TRBJ1-2; 9 positions match TRBD1. Germline values: CDR1 SGHVS, CDR2 FQNEAQ. The CDR3 runs to 13 residues. The DNA for the CDR3 is TGTGCCAGCAGTAAGGACAGGGGCAAGGCGGTCCTCTTC. This encodes CASSKDRGKAVLF.

The genes are TRBV2 and TRBJ2-1, with 9 nucleotides matching TRBD1. The J segment lost 3 bases and the V segment lost 5 bases, leaving 8 bases of the junction unmatched. CDR1 is SNHLY and CDR2 is FYNNEI in the germline V gene. The CDR3 spans 16 residues. The CDR3 loop reads CASSPSEDRGYNEQFF. The CDR3 DNA is TGTGCCAGCAGTCCCTCGGAGGACAGGGGCTACAATGAGCAGTTCTTC.

This clone was counted once. The genes are TRBV19 and TRBJ2-1; TRBD1 is a possible D gene (6 bases). The CDR3 is 15 amino acids. Germline loops: CDR1 LNHDA, CDR2 SQIVND (reference sequence). Deletions cut 6 bases from V and 3 bases from J, with 15 bases between. The CDR3 loop reads CASSAQGTGYNEQFF. The CDR3 bases are TGTGCCAGTAGCGCTCAGGGGACCGGCTACAATGAGCAGTTCTTC. Based on the CDR3 plus reference TRBV19 and TRBJ2-1, the full variable domain is DGGITQSPKYLFRKEGQNVTLSCEQNLNHDAMYWYRQDPGQGLRLIYYSQIVNDFQKGDIAEGYSVSREKKESFPLTVTSAQKNPTAFYLCASSAQGTGYNEQFFGPGTRLTVL.

J is TRBJ2-1 and V is TRBV6-2 or TRBV6-3, with 11 bases identical to TRBD2. Germline CDR1 MNHEY, CDR2 SVGEGT. The CDR3 is made up of 18 amino acids. Trimming cost V 0 bases and J 2 bases; bases outside gene matches: 6. CDR3 sequence (DNA): TGTGCCAGCAGTTACTCCATACTACTAGCGGGAGCCTACAATGAGCAGTTCTTC. Amino acid sequence: CASSYSILLAGAYNEQFF.

J is TRBJ2-3 and V is TRBV6-1; tentatively, D is TRBD1 (6 bases). The germline CDR1 and CDR2 sequences are MNHNS and SASEGT. CDR3 length equals 14 residues. The V and J ends lost 1 base and 5 bases respectively, with 10 bases between them. The CDR3 DNA is TGTGCCAGCAGTGAAGACAGGGCGAAAGATACGCAGTATTTT. It yields the protein CASSEDRAKDTQYF.

This chain joins TRBV14 and TRBJ2-7; tentative D call: TRBD1 (5 bases). Trimming shortened V by 5 bases and J by 2 bases, and 16 bases separated the two germline ends. This CDR3 region has 15 residues. The germline gives CDR1 SGHDN, CDR2 FVKESK. CDR3 residues: CASSTKAGHPYEQYF. The CDR3 DNA sequence: TGTGCCAGCAGCACCAAAGCAGGACACCCCTACGAGCAGTACTTC.

This chain joins TRBV9 and TRBJ2-1; 7 positions match TRBD2. This CDR3 is 15 amino acids long. Unmatched junction bases numbered 6, after V lost 2 bases and J lost 4 bases. Germline loops: CDR1 SGDLS, CDR2 YYNGEE. This CDR3 is CASSVGGRGYNEQFF. In nucleotides, the CDR3 is TGTGCCAGCAGCGTTGGAGGGAGGGGTTACAATGAGCAGTTCTTC.

The chain recombines TRBV4-2 with TRBJ2-7, with 9 bases aligning to TRBD1. This CDR3 is built from 14 residues. After removal of 3 bases from V and 3 bases from J, the junction contained 3 bases not matched to a gene. CDR1 is LGHNA, CDR2 YNFKEQ, per germline. The CDR3 coding sequence is TGTGCCAGCAGCCAGACAGGGGGAGGCTACGAGCAGTACTTC. Amino acid sequence: CASSQTGGGYEQYF.

The chain employs TRBV19 and TRBJ2-1; 10 nucleotides line up with TRBD2. The CDR3 is made up of 14 amino acids. CDR1 and CDR2 (germline): LNHDA, SQIVND (reference sequence). V shed 6 bases, J shed 5 bases, and the junction held 4 bases outside the gene matches. CDR3 protein: CASSLAGADNEQFF. The CDR3 bases are TGTGCCAGTAGCCTAGCGGGAGCCGACAATGAGCAGTTCTTC.

The gene calls are TRBV6-5 and TRBJ1-2; 10 positions match TRBD1. Per the germline V gene, CDR1 is MNHEY and CDR2 is SVGAGI. Germline trimming cut 5 bases from V and 8 bases from J; bases unmatched to any gene: 8. The CDR3 runs to 14 residues. The CDR3 nucleotides read TGTGCCAGCAGTCGAACCGGGACAGGGGTCGGCTACACCTTC. As protein: CASSRTGTGVGYTF.

This chain uses TRBV6-5 with TRBJ2-7; 10 bases line up with TRBD2. Germline CDR1 reads MNHEY; CDR2 reads SVGAGI. V trimming: 5 bases; J trimming: 5 bases; junction bases outside the gene matches: 9. CDR3 length: 15 amino acids. CDR3 protein: CASSRRSGGPHEQYF. DNA of the CDR3: TGTGCCAGCAGTCGCCGTAGCGGGGGGCCCCACGAGCAGTACTTC.

V is TRBV19 and J is TRBJ1-6; TRBD1 aligns across 8 bases. This CDR3 comprises 14 residues. The V gene end was trimmed by 6 bases and the J gene end by 9 bases; junction bases not matched to a gene: 7. Germline V gives CDR1 LNHDA, CDR2 SQIVND (reference sequence). As DNA, the CDR3 is TGTGCCAGTAGAATGCAGGGGGCTGGTTCACCCCTCCACTTT. It codes for CASRMQGAGSPLHF.

A single count supports this clone. V and J are TRBV7-2 and TRBJ1-2, with a tentative D call TRBD1 (5 bases). CDR1 is SGHTA and CDR2 is FQGNSA in the germline V gene. This CDR3 is built from 13 residues. Trimming stripped 3 bases from V and 8 bases from J, with 13 bases between. CDR3 in DNA: TGTGCCAGCAGCTTGGAGGGGTTGCGAGGCTACACCTTC. Its translation: CASSLEGLRGYTF.

This chain joins TRBV4-1 and TRBJ1-5; a weak D match, TRBD1 (6 bases). Per the germline V gene, CDR1 is MGHRA and CDR2 is YSYEKL. V lost 1 base, J lost 8 bases, and 15 bases lay in between. The CDR3 sequence is 15 residues long. This CDR3 reads CASSQGDDRFEPQHF. For the CDR3, the DNA is TGCGCCAGCAGCCAAGGGGATGACAGGTTCGAGCCCCAGCATTTT.

This clone showed up just a few times. V and J are TRBV7-3 and TRBJ2-2; 8 bases map to TRBD2. This CDR3 comprises 16 residues. The V segment lost 5 bases and the J segment 1 base; nucleotides outside the gene matches: 6. Germline V lookup: CDR1 SGHTA, CDR2 FQGTGA. CDR3 bases: TGTGCCAGCAGCCCGAGGCTAGCGGGGAACACCGGGGAGCTGTTTTTT. Its translation is CASSPRLAGNTGELFF.

The chain is built from TRBV6-2 or TRBV6-3 and TRBJ2-2; 8 bases are a match to TRBD2. V was pared by 5 bases and J by 0 bases, with 5 bases of the junction left unmatched. Germline values: CDR1 MNHEY, CDR2 SVGEGT. The CDR3 is made up of 16 amino acids. The CDR3 loop is CASSPPTSANTGELFF. The CDR3 coding sequence is TGTGCCAGCAGTCCCCCGACTAGCGCGAACACCGGGGAGCTGTTTTTT.

This chain joins TRBV28 and TRBJ1-1, with TRBD1 matching 9 bases. Germline V gene data show CDR1 as MDHEN and CDR2 as SYDVKM. The CDR3 runs 15 residues. Trimming took 4 bases from V and 11 from J; bases not matched to a gene: 14. The DNA for the CDR3 is TGTGCCAGCAGTTCACATCCGGGGGACAGGGAAGGGGCTTTCTTT. Translating it yields CASSSHPGDREGAFF.

This chain connects TRBV27 to TRBJ1-1, with D perhaps matching TRBD1 (5 bases). Trimming removed 2 bases from V and 1 base from J, with 11 bases in between. Per the germline V gene, CDR1 is MNHEY and CDR2 is SMNVEV (reference sequence). The CDR3 runs 15 residues. The CDR3 coding sequence is TGTGCCAGCAGTTTAAGAAGGGGCTGGAACACTGAAGCTTTCTTT. This sequence encodes CASSLRRGWNTEAFF.

Regarding this clone: At the DNA level, this CDR3 is encoded by other sequences in the same sample as well. The V and J genes are TRBV28 and TRBJ1-5; perhaps TRBD1 as D (5 bases). V lost 2 bases and J 1 base, leaving 9 bases between the germline ends. The CDR3 spans 15 residues. CDR1 and CDR2 (germline): MDHEN, SYDVKM. The CDR3 nucleotides read TGTGCCAGCAGTTTACAGGGTTTGAGCAATCAGCCCCAGCATTTT. It encodes CASSLQGLSNQPQHF. Variable domain in full (rest from reference TRBV28 and TRBJ1-5): DVKVTQSSRYLVKRTGEKVFLECVQDMDHENMFWYRQDPGLGLRLIYFSYDVKMKEKGDIPEGYSVSREKKERFSLILESASTNQTSMYLCASSLQGLSNQPQHFGDGTRLSIL.

The rearrangement joins TRBV25-1 to TRBJ2-7; TRBD2 matches 8 bases. In germline, CDR1 is MGHDK, CDR2 SYGVNS. The J segment lost 5 bases and the V segment lost 6 bases, leaving 15 bases of the junction unmatched. This CDR3 is 16 amino acids long. The CDR3 loop is CASRTRGGLAGDEQYF. The CDR3 DNA sequence: TGTGCCAGCAGGACTAGAGGAGGACTAGCTGGCGACGAGCAGTACTTC.

The count of this clone is one. The CDR3 DNA is TGTGCCAGCAGCTTCCTAGGTGGTACGCAGTATTTT. The encoded protein is CASSFLGGTQYF. This sequence joins TRBV7-3 and TRBJ2-3, with no clear D. This CDR3 contains 12 residues. Trimming stripped 3 bases from V and 8 bases from J, with 9 bases between. Germline V gives CDR1 SGHTA, CDR2 FQGTGA.

The CDR3 DNA follows: TGTGCCAGCAGTCCTGTTATGGGGGCTTACACTGAAGCTTTCTTT. It yields the protein CASSPVMGAYTEAFF. V is TRBV28 and J is TRBJ1-1; perhaps TRBD1 as D (6 bases). V was cut by 5 bases and J by 3 bases, with 16 bases left in between. The CDR3 consists of 15 residues. CDR1 is MDHEN and CDR2 is SYDVKM in the germline V gene.

This rearrangement joins TRBV28 to TRBJ1-2; D ambiguous. Germline-derived CDR1 and CDR2 are MDHEN and SYDVKM. This CDR3 contains 12 residues. The germline V and J ends were trimmed by 1 base and 6 bases, with 6 bases remaining between them. The CDR3 is CASSLYRDGYTF. CDR3 coding DNA: TGTGCCAGCAGTTTATACAGAGATGGCTACACCTTC.

The chain joins TRBV10-2 to TRBJ1-2; D is possibly TRBD1 (6 bases). There are 11 residues in the CDR3. Germline V gene sequence: CDR1 WSHSY, CDR2 SAAADI. The V gene lost 5 bases and the J gene lost 8 bases, with 9 bases spanning the gap. For the CDR3, the DNA is TGCGCCAGCAGTCATACAGGGGGCTACACCTTC. As protein: CASSHTGGYTF.

V gene TRBV5-1 combines with J gene TRBJ2-2; unclear D gene. The CDR3 runs 15 residues. Looked up from germline, CDR1 is SGHRS and CDR2 is YFSETQ. Trimming took 0 bases from V and 4 from J, leaving 10 bases between them. The DNA of the CDR3 is TGCGCCAGCAGCTTGGCCAGGCAGTCCACCGGGGAGCTGTTTTTT. Translating it yields CASSLARQSTGELFF.

The rearrangement joins TRBV10-3 to TRBJ2-5; no clear D. Germline lookup yields CDR1 ENHRY and CDR2 SYGVKD. The CDR3 covers 16 residues. The V end was cut by 0 bases, the J end by 0 bases, with 11 bases between. CDR3 sequence (DNA): TGTGCCATCAGTGAGTCCGGCAGGCCTAACCAAGAGACCCAGTACTTC. It is translated as CAISESGRPNQETQYF.

The J gene is TRBJ1-5, the V gene TRBV28; D might be TRBD1 (5 bases). V was shortened by 7 bases and J by 7 bases, with 14 bases between the two germline ends. Germline CDR1 and CDR2: MDHEN and SYDVKM. The CDR3 covers 13 residues. CDR3 sequence (DNA): TGTGCCAGCACCGCTGACAGTTTACAGCCCCAGCATTTT. It encodes CASTADSLQPQHF.

The chain joins TRBV5-6 to TRBJ1-1; TRBD1 matches 7 bases. Germline CDR1 reads SGHDT; CDR2 reads YYEEEE. The CDR3 contains 14 residues. V dropped 7 bases and J dropped 4; count of bases not matched to a gene: 10. The chain's CDR3 is CASFPTGRGTEAFF. Here the CDR3 DNA reads TGTGCCAGCTTTCCGACAGGGCGGGGCACTGAAGCTTTCTTT.

The V and J genes are TRBV18 and TRBJ1-1; 7 bases are a match to TRBD1. Germline loops: CDR1 KGHSH, CDR2 LQKENI. The CDR3 is 14 residues long. The trim removed 4 bases at V and 0 bases at J, leaving 2 bases unmatched. DNA for the CDR3: TGTGCCAGCTCACTTGGGACAGTGAACACTGAAGCTTTCTTT. Encoded protein: CASSLGTVNTEAFF.

This clone occurred a few times. The rearrangement joins TRBV6-4 to TRBJ2-2; 9 nucleotides match TRBD2. After removal of 5 bases from V and 0 bases from J, the junction contained 4 bases not matched to a gene. The germline gives CDR1 MRHNA, CDR2 SNTAGT. This CDR3 has 16 residues. CDR3 DNA sequence: TGTGCCAGCAGTACTAGCGGGCCATCGAACACCGGGGAGCTGTTTTTT. Translated: CASSTSGPSNTGELFF.